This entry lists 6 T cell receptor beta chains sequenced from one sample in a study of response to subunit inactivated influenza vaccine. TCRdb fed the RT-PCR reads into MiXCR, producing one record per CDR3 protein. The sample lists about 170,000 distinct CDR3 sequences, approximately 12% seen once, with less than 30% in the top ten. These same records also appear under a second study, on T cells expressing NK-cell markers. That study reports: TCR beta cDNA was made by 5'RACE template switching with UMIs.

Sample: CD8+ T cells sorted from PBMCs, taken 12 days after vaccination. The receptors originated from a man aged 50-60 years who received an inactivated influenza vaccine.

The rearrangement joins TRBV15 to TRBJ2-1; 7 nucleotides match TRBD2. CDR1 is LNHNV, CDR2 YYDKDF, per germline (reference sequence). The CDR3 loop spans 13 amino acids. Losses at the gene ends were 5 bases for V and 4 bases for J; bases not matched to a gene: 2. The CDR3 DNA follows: TGTGCCACCAGCTCGGGGGGTTACAATGAGCAGTTCTTC. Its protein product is CATSSGGYNEQFF.

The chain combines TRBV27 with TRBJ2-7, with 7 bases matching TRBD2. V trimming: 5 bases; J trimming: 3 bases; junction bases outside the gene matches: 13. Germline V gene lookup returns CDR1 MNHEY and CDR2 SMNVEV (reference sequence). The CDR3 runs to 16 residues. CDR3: CASSLSGTTTYYEQYF. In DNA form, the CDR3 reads TGTGCCAGCAGTCTCTCCGGGACTACAACGTACTACGAGCAGTACTTC.

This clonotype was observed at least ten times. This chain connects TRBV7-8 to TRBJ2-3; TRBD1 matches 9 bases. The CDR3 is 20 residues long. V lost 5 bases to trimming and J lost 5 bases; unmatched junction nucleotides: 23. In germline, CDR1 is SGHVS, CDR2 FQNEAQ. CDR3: CASSPSKPFSTGGKVDTQYF. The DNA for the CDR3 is TGTGCCAGCAGCCCATCAAAGCCTTTTTCGACAGGGGGGAAGGTAGATACGCAGTATTTT.

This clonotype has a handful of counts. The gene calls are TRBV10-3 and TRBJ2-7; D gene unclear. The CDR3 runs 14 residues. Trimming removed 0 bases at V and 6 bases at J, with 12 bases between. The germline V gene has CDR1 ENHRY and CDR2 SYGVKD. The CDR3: CAISESNRVREQYF. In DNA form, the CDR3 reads TGTGCCATCAGTGAGTCGAACAGAGTGCGCGAGCAGTACTTC.

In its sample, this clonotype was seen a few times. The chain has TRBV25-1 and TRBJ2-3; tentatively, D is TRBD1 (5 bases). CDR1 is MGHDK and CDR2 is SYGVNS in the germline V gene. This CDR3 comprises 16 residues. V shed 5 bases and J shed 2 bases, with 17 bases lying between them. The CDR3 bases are TGTGCCAGCAGTAGGGCAGGGCATGCTCTCACAGATACGCAGTATTTT. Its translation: CASSRAGHALTDTQYF. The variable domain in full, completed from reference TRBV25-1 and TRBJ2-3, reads EADIYQTPRYLVIGTGKKITLECSQTMGHDKMYWYQQDPGMELHLIHYSYGVNSTEKGDLSSESTVSRIRTEHFPLTLESARPSHTSQYLCASSRAGHALTDTQYFGPGTRLTVL.

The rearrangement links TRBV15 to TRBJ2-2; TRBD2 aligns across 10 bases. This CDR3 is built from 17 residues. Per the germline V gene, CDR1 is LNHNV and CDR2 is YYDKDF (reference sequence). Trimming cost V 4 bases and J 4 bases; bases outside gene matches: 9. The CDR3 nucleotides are TGTGCCACCAGCAAAGGGGTAGCGGGAGGCCCCACCGGGGAGCTGTTTTTT. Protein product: CATSKGVAGGPTGELFF.